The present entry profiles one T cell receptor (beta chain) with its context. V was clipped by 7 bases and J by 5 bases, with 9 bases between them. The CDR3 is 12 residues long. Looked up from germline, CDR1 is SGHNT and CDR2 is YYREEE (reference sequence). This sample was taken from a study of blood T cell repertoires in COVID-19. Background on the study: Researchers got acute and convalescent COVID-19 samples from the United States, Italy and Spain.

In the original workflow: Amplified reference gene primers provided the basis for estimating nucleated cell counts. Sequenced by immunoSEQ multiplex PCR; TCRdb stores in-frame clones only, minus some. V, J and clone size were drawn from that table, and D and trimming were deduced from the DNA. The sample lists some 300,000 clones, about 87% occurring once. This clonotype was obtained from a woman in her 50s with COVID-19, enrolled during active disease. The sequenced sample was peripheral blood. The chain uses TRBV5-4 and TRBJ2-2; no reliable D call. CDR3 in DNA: TGTGCCAGCGGTCAGGCGACCGGGGAGCTGTTTTTT. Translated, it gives CASGQATGELFF. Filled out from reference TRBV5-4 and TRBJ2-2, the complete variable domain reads ETGVTQSPTHLIKTRGQQVTLRCSSQSGHNTVSWYQQALGQGPQFIFQYYREEENGRGNFPPRFSGLQFPNYSSELNVNALELDDSALYLCASGQATGELFFGEGSRLTVL.